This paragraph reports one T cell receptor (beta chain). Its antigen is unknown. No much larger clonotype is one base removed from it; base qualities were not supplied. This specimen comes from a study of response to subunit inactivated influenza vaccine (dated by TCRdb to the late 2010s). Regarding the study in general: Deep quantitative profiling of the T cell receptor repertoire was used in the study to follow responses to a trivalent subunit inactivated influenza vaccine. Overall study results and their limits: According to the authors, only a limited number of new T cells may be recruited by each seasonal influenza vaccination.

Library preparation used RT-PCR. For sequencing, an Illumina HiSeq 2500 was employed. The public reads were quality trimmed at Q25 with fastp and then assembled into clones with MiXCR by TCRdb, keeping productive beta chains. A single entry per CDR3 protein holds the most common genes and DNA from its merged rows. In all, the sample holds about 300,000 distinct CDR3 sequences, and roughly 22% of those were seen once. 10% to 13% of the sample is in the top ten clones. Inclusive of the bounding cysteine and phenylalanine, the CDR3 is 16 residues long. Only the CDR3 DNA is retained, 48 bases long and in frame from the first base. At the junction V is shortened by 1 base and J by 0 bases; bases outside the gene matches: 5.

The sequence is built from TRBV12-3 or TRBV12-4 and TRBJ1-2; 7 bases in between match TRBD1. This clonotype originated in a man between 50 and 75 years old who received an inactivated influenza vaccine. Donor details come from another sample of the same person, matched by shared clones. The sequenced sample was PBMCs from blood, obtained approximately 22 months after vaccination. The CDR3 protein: CASSLGQGRANYGYTF. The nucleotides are TGTGCCAGCAGTTTAGGACAGGGACGAGCTAACTATGGCTACACCTTC.